Listed here are 19 T cell receptor beta chains from one sample, sequenced in a study of T cell responses to AZD1222 COVID-19 vaccine (dated by TCRdb to the early 2020s). Libraries came from the immunoSEQ multiplex PCR assay. TCRdb stores this immuneACCESS table with in-frame sequences only. Part of the clones is absent; in the studies checked, under half of the shortfall reflects unresolved V genes, and no reason is known for the rest. The sample table shows around 140,000 clones, and 70% to 90% are seen once. The ten largest clones add up to roughly 7.3% of the sample. Explained via the paper, the time point label denotes: baseline before first vaccination. The source was peripheral blood, collected on day 0 of AZD1222 vaccination. These receptors were taken from an adult in good health.

This clone was counted a single time. CDR3 sequence reads: CASSLAGGPSYEQYF. The CDR3 nucleotides read TGTGCCAGCAGTTTAGCGGGGGGCCCCTCCTACGAGCAGTACTTC. This chain connects TRBV3-1 (or the pseudogene TRBV3-2) to TRBJ2-7, with 10 bases identical to TRBD2. This CDR3 comprises 15 residues. Trimming removed 6 bases from V and 0 bases from J; junction bases left unmatched: 5. Per germline, CDR1 LGHDT and CDR2 YNNKEL (reference sequence).

The chain has TRBV2 and TRBJ2-2; TRBD1 is a possible D gene (6 bases). The V gene lost 6 bases and the J gene lost 6 bases, with 11 bases spanning the gap. The CDR3 runs 13 residues. CDR1 SNHLY and CDR2 FYNNEI come from the germline V gene. The CDR3 DNA reads TGTGCCAGCAGCCCTCAGGGGCCCGGGGAGCTGTTTTTT. Translation: CASSPQGPGELFF.

V gene TRBV27 combines with J gene TRBJ2-1; the match to TRBD2 covers 8 bases. V shed 6 bases, J shed 2 bases, and the junction held 6 bases outside the gene matches. CDR1 and CDR2 (germline): MNHEY, SMNVEV (reference sequence). The CDR3 runs 15 residues. The CDR3 DNA reads TGTGCCAGCAGGACGGGACTAGTGCCCTACAATGAGCAGTTCTTC. It specifies CASRTGLVPYNEQFF.

V and J are TRBV10-3 and TRBJ2-2; TRBD2 matches 7 bases. CDR1 and CDR2 (germline): ENHRY, SYGVKD. The V and J ends lost 6 bases and 0 bases, in that order; junction bases with no gene match: 10. The CDR3 has 17 amino acids. The CDR3 here is CAIRTTGLRTNTGELFF. CDR3 bases: TGTGCCATCAGAACGACGGGACTACGCACGAACACCGGGGAGCTGTTTTTT.

The chain employs TRBV12-5 and TRBJ2-7; weak D call: TRBD2 (5 bases). Per germline, CDR1 LGHNT and CDR2 FRNRAP. The CDR3 contains 13 residues. Trimming took off 0 bases at V and 6 bases at J, with 9 bases between the two ends. CDR3 residues: CASGLVGSGEQYF. DNA for the CDR3: TGTGCTAGTGGTTTGGTGGGCAGCGGCGAGCAGTACTTC.

In DNA form, the CDR3 reads TGTGCCAGCGGGGAGGAAAGACGTCCTCACGAGCAGTACTTC. It translates to CASGEERRPHEQYF. The chain combines TRBV6-5 with TRBJ2-7, with D perhaps TRBD2 (6 bases). V lost 8 bases and J 5 bases, leaving 19 bases between the germline ends. CDR1 is MNHEY and CDR2 is SVGAGI in the germline V gene. The length of the CDR3 is 14 residues.

The gene calls are TRBV6-5 and TRBJ2-7; 11 nucleotides align to TRBD1. CDR3 length: 15 residues. CDR1 is MNHEY and CDR2 is SVGAGI in the germline V gene. V was clipped by 6 bases and J by 3 bases; unmatched bases: 7. CDR3 protein: CASRAWTGGDYEQYF. The CDR3 DNA follows: TGTGCCAGCAGGGCCTGGACAGGGGGCGACTACGAGCAGTACTTC.

The chain carries TRBV2 and TRBJ1-1, with TRBD1 as a possible D gene (6 bases). Germline V CDR1 and CDR2: SNHLY, FYNNEI. The CDR3 has 15 amino acids. Deletions cut 10 bases from V and 0 bases from J, with 18 bases between. For the CDR3, the DNA is TGTGCCAAAGGGGGGGGTAGAATACTGAACACTGAAGCTTTCTTT. Translation: CAKGGGRILNTEAFF.

The chain combines TRBV6-6 with TRBJ2-1; 11 bases fit TRBD2. The V segment lost 6 bases and the J segment 11 bases; nucleotides outside the gene matches: 9. The CDR3 loop spans 14 amino acids. Germline-derived CDR1 and CDR2 are MNHNY and SVGAGI (reference sequence). In DNA, the CDR3 is TGTGCCAGCAGACCGGGACTAGCGGAGATTCAGCAGTTCTTC. This gives the protein CASRPGLAEIQQFF.

J is TRBJ2-3 and V is TRBV12-5; D unresolved. Trimming pared 1 base from V and 6 bases from J, leaving 8 bases between. Germline CDR1 reads LGHNT; CDR2 reads FRNRAP. The CDR3 totals 13 residues. This chain's CDR3 is CASGLEAADTQYF. CDR3 DNA: TGTGCTAGTGGTTTGGAGGCAGCCGATACGCAGTATTTT.

The chain employs TRBV11-2 and TRBJ2-5, with D maybe TRBD1 (6 bases). V was shortened by 0 bases and J by 2 bases, with 13 bases between the two germline ends. The CDR3 spans 16 residues. Per the germline V gene, CDR1 is SGHAT and CDR2 is FQNNGV. The CDR3 nucleotides are TGTGCCAGCAGCTTAGAATGGGATGGGACACAAGAGACCCAGTACTTC. This sequence encodes CASSLEWDGTQETQYF.

This sequence joins TRBV30 and TRBJ1-2; unclear D gene. The CDR3 length is 13 residues. V shed 3 bases and J shed 0 bases, with 8 bases lying between them. CDR1 GTSNPN and CDR2 SVGIG come from the germline V gene (reference sequence). The CDR3 is CAWSTVSNYGYTF. In DNA form, the CDR3 reads TGTGCCTGGAGCACCGTCTCTAACTATGGCTACACCTTC.

Worth noting for this clone: The sample contains more than one DNA sequence encoding this CDR3. The chain is built from TRBV3-1 (or the pseudogene TRBV3-2) and TRBJ2-3; D ambiguous. V lost 1 base, J lost 6 bases, and 5 bases lay in between. Per the germline V gene, CDR1 is LGHDT and CDR2 is YNNKEL (reference sequence). The CDR3 length is 12 residues. The CDR3 here is CASSQVADTQYF. The CDR3 nucleotides read TGTGCCAGCAGCCAAGTAGCCGATACGCAGTATTTT.

In its sample, this clone was seen a few times. The chain is built from TRBV7-2 and TRBJ1-5, with D uncertain. Germline CDR1 is SGHTA and CDR2 is FQGNSA. The CDR3 runs to 15 residues. The V end was cut by 1 base, the J end by 7 bases, with 14 bases between. CDR3 region: CASSLGVSRAQPQHF. The CDR3, as DNA: TGTGCCAGCAGCTTAGGGGTTAGCCGAGCACAGCCCCAGCATTTT.

This chain links TRBV5-6 with TRBJ2-3, with D unresolved. The germline V and J ends were trimmed by 4 bases and 3 bases, with 9 bases remaining between them. The CDR3 totals 13 residues. Germline lookup yields CDR1 SGHDT and CDR2 YYEEEE. Written as DNA, the CDR3 is TGTGCCAGCAGCCCCCGCTTAACAGATACGCAGTATTTT. Its translation is CASSPRLTDTQYF.

This clone was observed once. This chain links TRBV4-2 with TRBJ2-2; 7 nucleotides agree with TRBD2. The ends lost 5 bases at V and 0 bases at J; junction bases unmatched: 12. The CDR3 has 18 residues. Germline CDR1 reads LGHNA; CDR2 reads YNFKEQ. CDR3 sequence reads: CASSRAGETDPNTGELFF. CDR3 coding DNA: TGTGCCAGCAGCAGGGCGGGGGAGACAGATCCGAACACCGGGGAGCTGTTTTTT.

The rearrangement uses TRBV19 and TRBJ1-2; no clear D. The germline CDR1 and CDR2 sequences are LNHDA and SQIVND (reference sequence). The CDR3 totals 15 residues. The V end lost 0 bases, the J end lost 2 bases, and 10 bases lay between the germline ends. The CDR3 reads CASSIDRVVNYGYTF. CDR3 DNA sequence: TGTGCCAGTAGTATAGATCGAGTAGTGAACTATGGCTACACCTTC.

This clone was detected only a few times. The chain is built from TRBV12-3 or TRBV12-4 and TRBJ1-2; D might be TRBD1 (5 bases). CDR3 length equals 12 residues. V shed 1 base and J shed 8 bases, with 8 bases lying between them. The CDR3 reads CASSLVGGGYTF. CDR3 DNA sequence: TGTGCCAGCAGTTTAGTGGGGGGAGGCTACACCTTC.

V usage is TRBV19 and J usage is TRBJ1-2; 7 bases match TRBD1. This CDR3 has 13 residues. From germline, CDR1 is LNHDA and CDR2 SQIVND (reference sequence). The junction had 6 bases not matched to a gene; V was cut back by 3 bases and J by 8 bases. CDR3 amino acids: CASSIDRDRGYTF. The CDR3 DNA sequence: TGTGCCAGTAGTATTGACAGGGATCGGGGCTACACCTTC.